Following are 27 T cell receptor beta chains from one sample sequenced in a study of cytomegalovirus exposure and HLA in healthy donors. 13 Jbeta primers and 60 Vbeta primers were used for the PCR. Generated by immunoSEQ multiplex PCR, the TCRdb table keeps only in-frame clones and is missing some. The sample has some 150,000 clones; roughly 73% are singletons. The sample consisted of PBMCs. These receptors came from a female donor in good health and CMV-seronegative.

The CDR3 loop reads CASSLKGRADGVYEQYF. DNA for the CDR3: TGTGCCAGCAGCTTAAAAGGACGAGCGGACGGAGTCTACGAGCAGTACTTC. The V call is TRBV7-6, the J call TRBJ2-7; D possibly corresponds to TRBD2 (5 bases). This CDR3 contains 17 residues. Per germline, CDR1 SGHVS and CDR2 FNYEAQ. With 2 bases removed from V and 3 bases from J, the gap between germline ends came to 20 bases.

In its sample, this clone was seen a few times. This rearrangement joins TRBV25-1 to TRBJ1-1; D gene uncertain. Trimming cost V 6 bases and J 2 bases, with 19 bases left between them. The CDR3 loop spans 16 amino acids. CDR1 and CDR2 (germline): MGHDK, SYGVNS. As DNA, the CDR3 is TGTGCCAGCAGCGAAGCGGGCCGGGCGATAAACACTGAAGCTTTCTTT. It is translated as CASSEAGRAINTEAFF.

The chain links TRBV5-6 to TRBJ2-2; 7 positions agree with TRBD1. The CDR3 totals 17 residues. Germline V gives CDR1 SGHDT, CDR2 YYEEEE. Germline trimming cut 1 base from V and 0 bases from J; bases unmatched to any gene: 6. The CDR3 reads CASSLLSGTANTGELFF. CDR3 sequence (DNA): TGTGCCAGCAGCTTGTTGTCCGGGACAGCGAACACCGGGGAGCTGTTTTTT.

The chain carries TRBV11-2 and TRBJ2-3; D uncertain. In germline, CDR1 is SGHAT, CDR2 FQNNGV. The CDR3 sequence is 13 residues long. The V end was cut by 5 bases, the J end by 3 bases, with 9 bases between. CDR3 sequence reads: CASSPHRTDTQYF. CDR3 nucleotide sequence: TGTGCCAGCAGCCCCCACCGGACAGATACGCAGTATTTT. The variable domain in full, with the rest retrieved from reference TRBV11-2 and TRBJ2-3, is EAGVAQSPRYKIIEKRQSVAFWCNPISGHATLYWYQQILGQGPKLLIQFQNNGVVDDSQLPKDRFSAERLKGVDSTLKIQPAKLEDSAVYLCASSPHRTDTQYFGPGTRLTVL.

This rearrangement joins TRBV11-2 to TRBJ2-7; 8 bases fit TRBD1. The germline V gene has CDR1 SGHAT and CDR2 FQNNGV. The CDR3 has 15 amino acids. V trimming: 2 bases; J trimming: 2 bases; junction bases outside the gene matches: 5. The CDR3 sequence is CASSLTDREAYEQYF. DNA of the CDR3: TGTGCCAGCAGCTTAACGGACAGGGAAGCCTACGAGCAGTACTTC.

The chain has TRBV19 and TRBJ2-7; 7 bases are shared with TRBD2. The J segment lost 0 bases and the V segment lost 3 bases, leaving 5 bases of the junction unmatched. There are 15 residues in the CDR3. Germline CDR1 is LNHDA and CDR2 is SQIVND (reference sequence). The CDR3 bases are TGTGCCAGTAGTATTCTTGGGGACTACTCCTACGAGCAGTACTTC. Its protein is CASSILGDYSYEQYF.

This chain connects TRBV28 to TRBJ2-1; D uncertain. Germline V CDR1 and CDR2: MDHEN, SYDVKM. V was cut by 5 bases and J by 8 bases, with 16 bases left in between. This CDR3 spans 14 amino acids. The CDR3 DNA follows: TGTGCCAGCAGTCCCCCCGCCCCGGTGGATGAGCAGTTCTTC. Encoded protein: CASSPPAPVDEQFF.

The chain joins TRBV19 to TRBJ1-5; a weak D match, TRBD1 (6 bases). This CDR3 contains 16 residues. Looked up from germline, CDR1 is LNHDA and CDR2 is SQIVND (reference sequence). The V gene lost 1 base and the J gene lost 5 bases, with 15 bases spanning the gap. The CDR3 nucleotides read TGTGCCAGTAGTATAGGGGGCAGGGGATCTTATCAGCCCCAGCATTTT. Protein: CASSIGGRGSYQPQHF. The variable domain in full, with the rest retrieved from reference TRBV19 and TRBJ1-5, is DGGITQSPKYLFRKEGQNVTLSCEQNLNHDAMYWYRQDPGQGLRLIYYSQIVNDFQKGDIAEGYSVSREKKESFPLTVTSAQKNPTAFYLCASSIGGRGSYQPQHFGDGTRLSIL.

This sequence joins TRBV28 and TRBJ1-4; 7 bases are shared with TRBD1. V lost 5 bases, J lost 0 bases, and 9 bases stayed unmatched. Germline assignment: CDR1 MDHEN and CDR2 SYDVKM. This CDR3 is built from 17 residues. The CDR3 region is CASSPAGTVATNEKLFF. CDR3 DNA: TGTGCCAGCAGTCCAGCCGGGACAGTCGCAACTAATGAAAAACTGTTTTTT.

The J gene is TRBJ1-2, the V gene TRBV11-1; D possibly corresponds to TRBD1 (5 bases). CDR3 length: 15 amino acids. Trimming pared 5 bases from V and 5 bases from J, leaving 18 bases between. CDR1 and CDR2 (germline): SGHAT, FQDESV (reference sequence). The CDR3 DNA sequence: TGTGCCAGCAGCGTAGACAGCCGGACTATATATGGCTACACCTTC. Residues: CASSVDSRTIYGYTF.

This clone occurred a few times. J is TRBJ1-2 and V is TRBV4-1; 10 nucleotides line up with TRBD1. V trimming: 2 bases; J trimming: 6 bases; junction bases outside the gene matches: 6. This CDR3 comprises 15 residues. Per the germline V gene, CDR1 is MGHRA and CDR2 is YSYEKL. The CDR3 is CASSQRDRGSDGYTF. In DNA form, the CDR3 reads TGCGCCAGCAGCCAACGGGACAGGGGTTCCGATGGCTACACCTTC.

V and J are TRBV19 and TRBJ2-1, with TRBD1 matching 9 bases. The CDR3 has 17 amino acids. The V gene end was trimmed by 7 bases and the J gene end by 7 bases; junction bases not matched to a gene: 17. The germline V gene has CDR1 LNHDA and CDR2 SQIVND (reference sequence). CDR3 coding DNA: TGTGCCAGTACCCCCCGCGTCACAGGGGGCGCACGGAATGAGCAGTTCTTC. This codes for CASTPRVTGGARNEQFF.

This CDR3 is CASSFSYVGYEQYF. The CDR3 coding sequence is TGCGCCAGCAGCTTTAGCTACGTCGGCTACGAGCAGTACTTC. The gene calls are TRBV5-1 and TRBJ2-5; D not certain. The closer fit of TRBJ2-7 to the DNA end suggests the J call may be wrong. The CDR3 has 14 residues. CDR1 and CDR2 from the germline V gene are SGHRS and YFSETQ.

In its sample, this clone was seen once. The chain links TRBV30 to TRBJ1-3; no definite D call. The CDR3 length is 13 residues. In germline, CDR1 is GTSNPN, CDR2 SVGIG (reference sequence). Trimming removed 1 base from V and 4 bases from J, with 8 bases in between. CDR3 sequence reads: CAWSGTGGNTIYF. Written as DNA, the CDR3 is TGTGCCTGGAGTGGGACGGGGGGAAACACCATATATTTT.

This chain links TRBV11-2 with TRBJ2-7; D is unresolved. The V gene's germline CDR1 is SGHAT and CDR2 FQNNGV. The CDR3 contains 12 residues. Trimming stripped 5 bases from V and 2 bases from J, with 7 bases between. The chain's CDR3 is CASSPMTYEQYF. DNA for the CDR3: TGTGCCAGCAGCCCTATGACCTACGAGCAGTACTTC.

The table lists this clone with a count of one. V usage is TRBV7-9 and J usage is TRBJ2-1; no clear D. The CDR3 is 13 amino acids. Trimming took 5 bases from V and 5 from J, leaving 10 bases between them. Germline CDR1 is SEHNR and CDR2 is FQNEAQ (reference sequence). The CDR3 loop is CASSPEPHNEQFF. CDR3 DNA sequence: TGTGCCAGCAGCCCAGAACCCCACAATGAGCAGTTCTTC.

V and J are TRBV5-6 and TRBJ1-1; TRBD1 is a possible D gene (6 bases). The germline gives CDR1 SGHDT, CDR2 YYEEEE. The CDR3 is made up of 17 amino acids. Deletions cut 0 bases from V and 0 bases from J, with 15 bases between. CDR3 DNA sequence: TGTGCCAGCAGCTTGGTGGGGTTGGGGGCCTTGAACACTGAAGCTTTCTTT. Protein sequence: CASSLVGLGALNTEAFF. The whole variable domain, remainder taken from reference TRBV5-6 and TRBJ1-1, is DAGVTQSPTHLIKTRGQQVTLRCSPKSGHDTVSWYQQALGQGPQFIFQYYEEEERQRGNFPDRFSGHQFPNYSSELNVNALLLGDSALYLCASSLVGLGALNTEAFFGQGTRLTVV.

This clone was seen repeatedly, ten times or more. The V call is TRBV27, the J call TRBJ2-4; TRBD1 matches 8 bases. The germline V gene has CDR1 MNHEY and CDR2 SMNVEV (reference sequence). V was pared by 5 bases and J by 2 bases, with 11 bases of the junction left unmatched. The CDR3 totals 17 residues. CDR3 protein: CASSPRTGWVTKNIQYF. The CDR3 DNA reads TGTGCCAGCAGTCCAAGGACAGGGTGGGTAACCAAAAACATTCAGTACTTC.

The chain carries TRBV28 and TRBJ2-1; D is unclear. The CDR3 is 14 residues long. CDR1 is MDHEN and CDR2 is SYDVKM in the germline V gene. V lost 6 bases and J lost 13, with 22 bases in between. CDR3 sequence (DNA): TGTGCCAGCAGCCTCACTCAATCTACCGGTCCCCAGTTCTTC. Protein sequence: CASSLTQSTGPQFF.

The V call is TRBV13, the J call TRBJ2-7; tentatively, D is TRBD2 (6 bases). Germline V gene lookup returns CDR1 PRHDT and CDR2 FYEKMQ (reference sequence). Trimming left V 1 base short and J 3 bases short, with 16 bases between. The CDR3 extends over 16 amino acids. CDR3 nucleotides: TGTGCCAGCAGCTTAGCCAGTAGCGGTCCGCTCTACGAGCAGTACTTC. Translating it yields CASSLASSGPLYEQYF.

The chain is built from TRBV5-6 and TRBJ1-1; D gene uncertain. The CDR3 runs 17 residues. V was pared by 3 bases and J by 0 bases, with 18 bases between. The germline V gene encodes CDR1 SGHDT and CDR2 YYEEEE. The CDR3 DNA reads as TGTGCCAGCAGCTCTAACAGTGAAGCTTGGTTGAACACTGAAGCTTTCTTT. Amino acid sequence: CASSSNSEAWLNTEAFF.

The chain is built from TRBV6-5 and TRBJ2-7, with D tentatively TRBD2 (5 bases). The CDR3 runs 15 residues. Germline CDR1 and CDR2: MNHEY and SVGAGI. V was trimmed by 1 base and J by 5 bases, leaving 15 bases between them. CDR3 sequence: CASSYFASPSNEQYF. DNA for the CDR3: TGTGCCAGCAGTTACTTCGCTAGCCCCTCAAACGAGCAGTACTTC.

The rearrangement links TRBV11-3 to TRBJ2-7; 9 bases agree with TRBD2. The CDR3 consists of 19 residues. CDR1 is SGHNT, CDR2 YENEEA, per germline. V lost 5 bases and J lost 2; bases outside the gene matches: 19. CDR3 bases: TGTGCCAGCAGCCATCGGGGTTGGGCTAGCGGGATCGAGCCCTACGAGCAGTACTTC. This encodes CASSHRGWASGIEPYEQYF.

The gene calls are TRBV5-1 and TRBJ1-5, with TRBD1 identical over 9 bases. This CDR3 has 14 amino acids. V dropped 4 bases and J dropped 8; count of bases not matched to a gene: 7. The germline CDR1 and CDR2 sequences are SGHRS and YFSETQ. This CDR3 reads CASSPGTGREPQHF. CDR3 bases: TGCGCCAGCAGCCCCGGGACAGGGAGAGAGCCCCAGCATTTT.

The V gene is TRBV5-1, the J gene TRBJ2-3; TRBD1 might be the D (6 bases). CDR1 is SGHRS and CDR2 is YFSETQ in the germline V gene. The CDR3 is made up of 15 amino acids. The V end lost 0 bases, the J end lost 0 bases, and 8 bases lay between the germline ends. CDR3 DNA: TGCGCCAGCAGCTTGGGGGGGACAAGCACAGATACGCAGTATTTT. It specifies CASSLGGTSTDTQYF.

As DNA, the CDR3 is TGTGCCAGCAGGAGGACAGGGACGAGCAATGAGCAGTTCTTC. The encoded protein is CASRRTGTSNEQFF. V and J are TRBV6-1 and TRBJ2-1; 8 bases line up with TRBD1. The V and J ends lost 6 bases and 6 bases, in that order; junction bases with no gene match: 7. The CDR3 contains 14 residues. Germline CDR1 and CDR2: MNHNS and SASEGT.

The chain is built from TRBV10-2 and TRBJ2-7, with a possible D match to TRBD2 (6 bases). From germline, CDR1 is WSHSY and CDR2 SAAADI. Trimming removed 4 bases at V and 2 bases at J, with 21 bases between. CDR3 length equals 17 residues. CDR3 nucleotides: TGCGCCAGCAGTGTAGCCTTCACCGGGACTCAGACCTACGAGCAGTACTTC. Translated, it gives CASSVAFTGTQTYEQYF.